This T cell receptor (beta chain) stems from a study of T cell repertoires in cytomegalovirus infection. About the research overall: Based on public TCR beta signatures, there were indications of CMV infection and of a matching HLA type. Findings and limits, study-wide: Predominance within the ex vivo response was attributable to HLA-C-restricted CMV-specific TCR beta clonotypes. Pooled public TCR beta family frequency picked out CMV carriers with the relevant HLA.

For this clonotype: Antigen unknown.

TCRdb analysed the reads with MiXCR anew, one entry per CDR3 protein. The table lists about 100,000 distinct CDR3 sequences, 15% to 20% of them singletons. CDR3 size: 14 residues. V gave up 5 bases and J gave up 7 bases, with 12 bases separating them. The germline gives CDR1 MNHEY, CDR2 SMNVEV (reference sequence). The TCR originated in a human donor in good health (CMV status not recorded). Some clones in this sample may be carry-over from other donors' samples. The chain uses TRBV27 and TRBJ1-6; D unclear. The sequencing input was PBMCs. The CDR3 loop is CASSQTHQNSPLHF. DNA for the CDR3: TGTGCCAGCAGTCAAACACACCAAAATTCACCCCTCCACTTT.